Listed below are T cell receptor beta chains from one sample, sequenced in a study of T cell responses to AZD1222 COVID-19 vaccine. The assay was immunoSEQ multiplex PCR, and TCRdb's table has in-frame clones only and misses some. The profile shows 250,000 or so clones, 90% to 95% of them singletons. The sample in question was peripheral blood, obtained on day 0 of AZD1222 vaccination. Receptors were obtained from an adult in good health. Both conserved end residues are part of each CDR3. Fields, in order: V gene, D gene, J gene, clone size, CDR3 DNA, CDR3 protein. A D gene is named only where the DNA matches it firmly. Part of the rows lack a size; the others show once, few, many or a class for expanded clones.

TRBV6-1	.	TRBJ2-7	once	TGTGCCAGCAGTGAACCAAGGGGAGGGGGCGAGCAGTACTTC	CASSEPRGGGEQYF
TRBV2	.	TRBJ1-5	.	TGTGCCGGGGGGGACGCGGAGCCCCAGCATTTT	CAGGDAEPQHF
TRBV25-1	TRBD1	TRBJ1-6	once	TGTGCCAGCAGTGTCGCCGGGACAGGGGGGAATTCACCCCTCCACTTT	CASSVAGTGGNSPLHF
TRBV19	TRBD1	TRBJ2-7	.	TGTGCCAGTGGGGACAGGGGCTACGAGCAGTACTTC	CASGDRGYEQYF
TRBV5-1	.	TRBJ2-7	.	TGCGCCAGCAGCACCGGTACAGGTCCCCTGATCGAGCAGTACTTC	CASSTGTGPLIEQYF
TRBV4-3	TRBD2	TRBJ2-3	.	TGCGCCAGCAGCCAAGATATGGGGCAAGTCGGACTAGCGGCGGGGGATACGCAGTATTTT	CASSQDMGQVGLAAGDTQYF
TRBV4-1	.	TRBJ1-2	.	TGCGCCAGCAGCCAAGACCACACAGGGAGGGATGGCTACACCTTC	CASSQDHTGRDGYTF
TRBV6-1	.	TRBJ2-5	.	TGTGCCAGCAGTGAAGCGTTGGAGACCCAGTACTTC	CASSEALETQYF
TRBV6-5	.	TRBJ1-5	once	TGTGCCAGCAGTATCCGAGGTCAGCCCCAGCATTTT	CASSIRGQPQHF
TRBV27	.	TRBJ2-1	.	TGTGCCAGCAGTGAATCGCGTTACAATGAGCAGTTCTTC	CASSESRYNEQFF